The rows below give T cell receptor beta chains drawn from one sample of a study of T-cell memory formation after mild COVID-19. TCRdb redid the calling of the 5' RACE reads with MiXCR, one entry per CDR3 protein. The table records fewer than 450,000 distinct CDR3 sequences, under 25% of them present only once. Sequenced sample: PBMCs or a T cell subset sorted from them (not recorded which). The receptor source for this set is an adult woman who had mild COVID-19 (a few samples of this study predate the infection). Cell type and time point are not known. CDR3s include the opening cysteine and the closing phenylalanine or tryptophan. D genes are given only for firm matches. Clone size, where shown, is once, few, many, or a class for clones that have expanded.

v_call,j_call,d_call,clone_size,cdr3_aa,cdr3_nt
TRBV12-3/TRBV12-4,TRBJ1-1,TRBD1,NA,CASSLAGGRAEAFF,TGTGCCAGCAGTTTGGCAGGGGGGAGGGCTGAAGCTTTCTTT
TRBV10-3,TRBJ2-3,NA,many,CATGAQGSTDTQYF,TGTGCCACTGGGGCACAGGGTAGTACAGATACGCAGTATTTT
TRBV7-2,TRBJ2-2,NA,medium-sized,CASSLGAGNRELFF,TGTGCCAGCAGCTTAGGGGCAGGGAATCGGGAGCTGTTTTTT
TRBV6-5,TRBJ1-2,NA,NA,CASSYSILYGYTF,TGTGCCAGCAGTTACTCGATCTTATATGGCTACACCTTC
TRBV12-3/TRBV12-4,TRBJ2-7,NA,few,CASSGGTSTPSYEQYF,TGTGCCAGCAGTGGGGGGACTTCGACCCCCTCCTACGAGCAGTACTTC
TRBV5-1,TRBJ2-1,NA,NA,CASSLGSGVPNEQFF,TGCGCCAGCAGCTTGGGTAGCGGCGTTCCCAATGAGCAGTTCTTC
TRBV29-1,TRBJ1-2,NA,NA,CSCSRESGDGYTF,TGCAGCTGCTCTCGGGAATCAGGGGATGGCTACACCTTC
TRBV5-1,TRBJ2-3,NA,NA,CASYTQYF,TGCGCCTCCTATACGCAGTATTTT
TRBV29-1,TRBJ2-1,TRBD2,NA,CSVELAGDRYNEQFF,TGCAGCGTCGAACTAGCGGGAGATCGCTACAATGAGCAGTTCTTC
TRBV6-2/TRBV6-3,TRBJ2-1,NA,NA,CASSYSGYRFNRNEQFF,TGTGCCAGCAGTTACTCGGGATACAGGTTTAATCGCAATGAGCAGTTCTTC
TRBV29-1,TRBJ1-2,NA,NA,CSVSPRANGYTF,TGCAGCGTCTCTCCCAGGGCGAACGGCTACACCTTC
TRBV10-3,TRBJ2-3,TRBD2,NA,CAISEVAGAPDTQYF,TGTGCCATCAGTGAGGTAGCGGGAGCCCCAGATACGCAGTATTTT
TRBV24-1,TRBJ2-1,NA,NA,CATSDHRGREPSTVTYNEQFF,TGTGCCACCAGTGATCACCGGGGCAGGGAGCCCTCAACGGTAACATACAATGAGCAGTTCTTC
TRBV9,TRBJ2-1,TRBD2,NA,CASSPGRGGSFIGYNEQFF,TGTGCCAGCAGCCCAGGGAGAGGCGGGAGTTTCATAGGGTACAATGAGCAGTTCTTC
TRBV29-1,TRBJ1-2,NA,NA,CSVDANYGYTF,TGCAGCGTTGATGCTAACTATGGCTACACCTTC
TRBV28,TRBJ1-5,NA,NA,CASSFFERSNQPQHF,TGTGCCAGCAGTTTTTTTGAGCGAAGCAATCAGCCCCAGCATTTT
TRBV6-5,TRBJ1-2,NA,few,CASSRDRPPGGYTF,TGTGCCAGCAGTCGCGACAGACCCCCAGGGGGCTACACCTTC
TRBV27,TRBJ2-7,NA,few,CASSSFRSYEQYF,TGTGCCAGCAGTTCTTTCCGCTCCTACGAGCAGTACTTC
TRBV7-9,TRBJ2-5,TRBD1,NA,CASSVGTDAQETQYF,TGTGCCAGCAGCGTCGGGACAGATGCCCAAGAGACCCAGTACTTC
TRBV20-1,TRBJ2-3,TRBD2,NA,CSANSGRAQDTQYF,TGCAGTGCCAATAGCGGGAGGGCACAGGATACGCAGTATTTT
TRBV6-5,TRBJ2-1,TRBD1,NA,CASSLDRVTYNEQFF,TGTGCCAGCAGCCTGGACAGGGTGACCTACAATGAGCAGTTCTTC
TRBV20-1,TRBJ2-3,TRBD1,NA,CSATPGQGGADTQYF,TGCAGTGCTACACCTGGACAGGGGGGTGCAGATACGCAGTATTTT
TRBV20-1,TRBJ2-2,TRBD2,NA,CSARTSGRAYTGELFF,TGCAGTGCGCGGACTAGCGGGAGGGCCTACACCGGGGAGCTGTTTTTT
TRBV7-7,TRBJ2-2,TRBD1,many,CASRPGQGSPGELFF,TGTGCCAGCCGGCCGGGACAGGGCTCGCCCGGGGAGCTGTTTTTT
TRBV9,TRBJ2-5,NA,NA,CASSVVGTAETQYF,TGTGCCAGCAGCGTAGTAGGGACTGCCGAGACCCAGTACTTC
TRBV20-1,TRBJ2-1,NA,NA,CSARGRGGGDEQFF,TGCAGTGCTAGGGGGCGGGGTGGGGGCGATGAGCAGTTCTTC
TRBV19,TRBJ2-1,NA,few,CASSMSGGSYNEQFF,TGTGCCAGTAGTATGAGCGGAGGCTCCTACAATGAGCAGTTCTTC
TRBV2,TRBJ1-1,NA,few,CASRVRGHMNTEAFF,TGTGCCAGCAGGGTCAGGGGTCACATGAACACTGAAGCTTTCTTT
TRBV11-2,TRBJ2-3,TRBD2,many,CASSFTSGGGTDTQYF,TGTGCCAGCAGCTTCACTAGCGGGGGGGGCACAGATACGCAGTATTTT
TRBV25-1,TRBJ2-5,NA,NA,CASSGGFSPFQETQYF,TGTGCCAGCAGCGGAGGGTTCTCTCCCTTCCAAGAGACCCAGTACTTC
TRBV7-6,TRBJ2-3,NA,many,CASSFGTRPDTQYF,TGTGCCAGCAGCTTCGGGACCAGACCGGATACGCAGTATTTT
TRBV4-2,TRBJ1-2,NA,many,CASSQDLLGNYGYTF,TGTGCCAGCAGCCAAGATCTGCTAGGAAACTATGGCTACACCTTC
TRBV14,TRBJ2-3,NA,NA,CASSRLSTDTQYF,TGTGCCAGCAGCCGGCTTAGCACAGATACGCAGTATTTT
TRBV7-2,TRBJ1-1,NA,NA,CASSLQGPTEAFF,TGTGCCAGCAGCTTGCAGGGGCCCACTGAAGCTTTCTTT
TRBV12-3/TRBV12-4,TRBJ1-1,NA,NA,CASSAQGLGNTEAFF,TGTGCCAGCAGTGCCCAGGGGTTGGGGAACACTGAAGCTTTCTTT
TRBV4-2,TRBJ1-5,NA,NA,CASSQDLGTNQPQHF,TGTGCCAGCAGCCAAGATTTAGGGACGAATCAGCCCCAGCATTTT
TRBV3-1,TRBJ1-2,NA,once,CASTKGGRPGGYTF,TGTGCCAGCACCAAAGGTGGACGTCCGGGGGGCTACACCTTC
TRBV12-3/TRBV12-4,TRBJ2-7,NA,few,CATGKTVTYEQYF,TGTGCCACCGGCAAGACAGTTACCTACGAGCAGTACTTC
TRBV7-2,TRBJ2-2,NA,few,CASTRSWEAGELFF,TGTGCCAGCACAAGGTCGTGGGAAGCAGGGGAGCTGTTTTTT
TRBV7-2,TRBJ2-7,NA,NA,CASSADRASVYEQYF,TGTGCCAGCAGCGCCGACCGGGCTAGCGTGTACGAGCAGTACTTC
TRBV12-3/TRBV12-4,TRBJ1-6,TRBD1,few,CASSWTGDNSPLHF,TGTGCCAGCAGTTGGACAGGGGATAATTCACCCCTCCACTTT
TRBV29-1,TRBJ2-5,NA,NA,CSVEEIGHPAGTQYF,TGCAGCGTTGAAGAAATCGGACACCCGGCTGGGACCCAGTACTTC
TRBV12-3/TRBV12-4,TRBJ1-2,NA,few,CASSFNYGYTF,TGTGCCAGCAGTTTTAACTATGGCTACACCTTC
TRBV11-3,TRBJ2-3,NA,NA,CASSYGANTQYF,TGTGCCAGCAGCTACGGAGCAAATACGCAGTATTTT
TRBV2,TRBJ2-2,TRBD2,NA,CASRDLAGGPGELFF,TGTGCCAGCAGAGATCTAGCGGGAGGGCCCGGGGAGCTGTTTTTT
TRBV7-9,TRBJ2-1,TRBD2,few,CASSPSSGRNYNEQFF,TGTGCCAGCAGCCCCTCTAGCGGGAGGAACTACAATGAGCAGTTCTTC
TRBV5-1,TRBJ2-3,TRBD2,few,CASRREGQSTDTQYF,TGCGCCAGCAGGCGGGAGGGACAAAGCACAGATACGCAGTATTTT
TRBV12-3/TRBV12-4,TRBJ1-1,NA,NA,CASTRDGYTEAFF,TGTGCCAGCACCAGAGACGGATACACTGAAGCTTTCTTT
TRBV29-1,TRBJ2-1,TRBD2,NA,CSVVWAGGNEQFF,TGCAGCGTTGTTTGGGCGGGAGGTAATGAGCAGTTCTTC
TRBV5-5,TRBJ1-2,TRBD1,NA,CASSFKGADGYTF,TGTGCCAGCAGCTTTAAGGGGGCGGATGGCTACACCTTC
TRBV7-2,TRBJ2-7,NA,many,CASSPEGRDGSYEQYF,TGTGCCAGCAGTCCCGAAGGGCGCGACGGGTCCTACGAGCAGTACTTC
TRBV20-1,TRBJ2-1,NA,NA,CSAAWSGSPEQFF,TGCAGTGCCGCATGGTCAGGGTCACCTGAGCAGTTCTTC
TRBV7-8,TRBJ2-2,TRBD1,many,CASSLGGQGFTGELFF,TGTGCCAGCAGCTTAGGGGGACAGGGGTTTACCGGGGAGCTGTTTTTT
TRBV7-6,TRBJ2-1,NA,NA,CASSSRIATYNEQFF,TGTGCCAGCAGCTCCCGTATTGCAACATACAATGAGCAGTTCTTC
TRBV12-3/TRBV12-4,TRBJ2-1,NA,NA,CASGWEAYNEQFF,TGTGCCAGCGGATGGGAGGCCTACAATGAGCAGTTCTTC